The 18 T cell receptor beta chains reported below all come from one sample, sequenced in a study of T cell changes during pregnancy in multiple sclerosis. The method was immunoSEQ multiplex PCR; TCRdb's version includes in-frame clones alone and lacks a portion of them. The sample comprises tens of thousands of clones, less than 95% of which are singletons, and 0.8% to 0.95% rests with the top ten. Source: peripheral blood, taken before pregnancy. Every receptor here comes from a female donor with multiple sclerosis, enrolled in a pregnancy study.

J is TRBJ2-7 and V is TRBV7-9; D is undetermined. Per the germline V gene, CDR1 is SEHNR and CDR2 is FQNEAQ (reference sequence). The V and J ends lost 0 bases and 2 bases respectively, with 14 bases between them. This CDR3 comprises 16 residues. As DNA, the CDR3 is TGTGCCAGCAGCTTAGCCCTCGGGTCAAGTCCCTACGAGCAGTACTTC. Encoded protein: CASSLALGSSPYEQYF.

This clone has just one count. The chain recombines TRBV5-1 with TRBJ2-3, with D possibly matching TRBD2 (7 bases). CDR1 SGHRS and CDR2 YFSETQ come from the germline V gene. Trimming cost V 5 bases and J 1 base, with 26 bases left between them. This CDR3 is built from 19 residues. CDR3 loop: CASSYWSGTTGGRTDTQYF. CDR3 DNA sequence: TGCGCCAGCAGTTATTGGTCAGGCACGACGGGGGGCCGCACAGATACGCAGTATTTT.

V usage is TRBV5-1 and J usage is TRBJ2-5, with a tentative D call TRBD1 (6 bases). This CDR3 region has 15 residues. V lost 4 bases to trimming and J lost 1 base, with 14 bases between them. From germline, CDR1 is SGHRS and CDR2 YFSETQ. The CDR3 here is CASSQAGDLQETQYF. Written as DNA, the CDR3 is TGCGCCAGCAGCCAGGCAGGGGACCTCCAAGAGACCCAGTACTTC.

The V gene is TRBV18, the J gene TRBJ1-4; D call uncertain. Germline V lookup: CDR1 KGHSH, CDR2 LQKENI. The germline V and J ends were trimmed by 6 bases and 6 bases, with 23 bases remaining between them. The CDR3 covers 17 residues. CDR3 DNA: TGTGCCAGCTCTTACAGCGGAAAGGGCCGAAAGGATGAAAAACTGTTTTTT. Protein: CASSYSGKGRKDEKLFF.

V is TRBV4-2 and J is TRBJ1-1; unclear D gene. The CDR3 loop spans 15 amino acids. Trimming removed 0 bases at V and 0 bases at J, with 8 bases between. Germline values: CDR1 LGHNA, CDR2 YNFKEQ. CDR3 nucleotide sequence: TGTGCCAGCAGCCAAGATGGGCAGTTGAACACTGAAGCTTTCTTT. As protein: CASSQDGQLNTEAFF.

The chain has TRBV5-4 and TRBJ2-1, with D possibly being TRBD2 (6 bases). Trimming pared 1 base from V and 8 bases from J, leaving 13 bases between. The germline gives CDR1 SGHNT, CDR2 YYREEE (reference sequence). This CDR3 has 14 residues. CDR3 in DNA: TGTGCCAGCAGCTTGAGGCTAGCGATAGATGAGCAGTTCTTC. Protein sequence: CASSLRLAIDEQFF.

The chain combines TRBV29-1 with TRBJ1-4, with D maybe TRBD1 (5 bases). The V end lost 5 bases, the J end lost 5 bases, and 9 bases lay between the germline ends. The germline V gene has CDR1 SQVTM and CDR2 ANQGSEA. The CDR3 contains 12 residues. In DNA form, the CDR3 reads TGCAGCGTTCGGACACTAAATGAAAAACTGTTTTTT. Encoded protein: CSVRTLNEKLFF. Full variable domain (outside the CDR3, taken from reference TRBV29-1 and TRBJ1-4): SAVISQKPSRDICQRGTSLTIQCQVDSQVTMMFWYRQQPGQSLTLIATANQGSEATYESGFVIDKFPISRPNLTFSTLTVSNMSPEDSSIYLCSVRTLNEKLFFGSGTQLSVL.

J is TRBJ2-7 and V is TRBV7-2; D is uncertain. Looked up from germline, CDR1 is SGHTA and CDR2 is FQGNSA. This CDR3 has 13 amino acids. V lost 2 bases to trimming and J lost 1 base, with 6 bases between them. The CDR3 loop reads CASSLSFSYEQYF. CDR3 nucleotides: TGTGCCAGCAGCTTATCCTTTTCCTACGAGCAGTACTTC.

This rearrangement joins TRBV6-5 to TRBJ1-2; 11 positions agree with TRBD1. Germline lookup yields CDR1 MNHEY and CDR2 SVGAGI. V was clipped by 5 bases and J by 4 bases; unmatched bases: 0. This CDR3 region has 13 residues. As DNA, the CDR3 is TGTGCCAGCAGTGGGACAGGGGGCTATGGCTACACCTTC. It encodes CASSGTGGYGYTF.

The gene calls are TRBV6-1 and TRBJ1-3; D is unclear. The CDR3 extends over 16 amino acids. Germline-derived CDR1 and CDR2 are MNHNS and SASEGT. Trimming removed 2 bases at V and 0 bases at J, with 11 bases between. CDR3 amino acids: CASSETPSGSGNTIYF. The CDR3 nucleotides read TGTGCCAGCAGTGAAACCCCCTCCGGCTCTGGAAACACCATATATTTT.

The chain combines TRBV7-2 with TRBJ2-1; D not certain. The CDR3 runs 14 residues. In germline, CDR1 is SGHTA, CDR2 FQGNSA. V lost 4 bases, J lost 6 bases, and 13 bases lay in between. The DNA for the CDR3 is TGTGCCAGCAGCTCAACCTCCGCAGGCAATGAGCAGTTCTTC. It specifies CASSSTSAGNEQFF.

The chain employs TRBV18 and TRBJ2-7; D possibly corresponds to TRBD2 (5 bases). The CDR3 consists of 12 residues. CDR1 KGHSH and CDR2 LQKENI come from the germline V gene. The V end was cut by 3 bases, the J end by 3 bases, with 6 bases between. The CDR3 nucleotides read TGTGCCAGCTCACCCCGGGGCTACGAGCAGTACTTC. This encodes CASSPRGYEQYF.

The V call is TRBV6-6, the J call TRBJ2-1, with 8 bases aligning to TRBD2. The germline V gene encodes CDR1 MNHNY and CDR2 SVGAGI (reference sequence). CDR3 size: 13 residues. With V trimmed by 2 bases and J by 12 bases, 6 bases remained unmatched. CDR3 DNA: TGTGCCAGCAGTTACCGAGCGGGAGACGGGCAGTTCTTC. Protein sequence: CASSYRAGDGQFF.

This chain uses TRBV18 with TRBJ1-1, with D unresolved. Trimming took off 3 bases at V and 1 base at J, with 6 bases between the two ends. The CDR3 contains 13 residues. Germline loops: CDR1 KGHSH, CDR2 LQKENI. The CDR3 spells CASSPGTNTEAFF. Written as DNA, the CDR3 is TGTGCCAGCTCACCGGGCACGAACACTGAAGCTTTCTTT.

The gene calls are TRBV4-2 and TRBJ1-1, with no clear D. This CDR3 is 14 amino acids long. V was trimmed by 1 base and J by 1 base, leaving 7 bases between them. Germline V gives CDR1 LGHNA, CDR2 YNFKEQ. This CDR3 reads CASSQGRGNTEAFF. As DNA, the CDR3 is TGTGCCAGCAGCCAAGGACGGGGGAACACTGAAGCTTTCTTT.

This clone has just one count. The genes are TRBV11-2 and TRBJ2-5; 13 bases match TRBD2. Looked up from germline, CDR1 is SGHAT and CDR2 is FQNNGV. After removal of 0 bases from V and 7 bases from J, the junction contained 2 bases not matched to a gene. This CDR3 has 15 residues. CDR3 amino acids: CASSLEGLAGTTQYF. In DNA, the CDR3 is TGTGCCAGCAGCTTAGAGGGACTAGCGGGGACGACCCAGTACTTC.

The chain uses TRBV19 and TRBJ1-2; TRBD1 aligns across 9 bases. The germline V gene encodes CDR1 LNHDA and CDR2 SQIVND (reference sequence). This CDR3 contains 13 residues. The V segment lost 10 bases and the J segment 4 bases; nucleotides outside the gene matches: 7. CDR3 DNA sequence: TGTGCCACTTCACAGGGGGCGAGCTATGGCTACACCTTC. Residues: CATSQGASYGYTF.

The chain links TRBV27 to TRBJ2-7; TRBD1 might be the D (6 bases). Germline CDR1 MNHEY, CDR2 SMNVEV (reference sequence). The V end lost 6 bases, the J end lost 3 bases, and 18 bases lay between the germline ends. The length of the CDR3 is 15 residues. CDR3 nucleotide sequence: TGTGCCAGCAGGGGAACGCAGGGGATCGGCTACGAGCAGTACTTC. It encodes CASRGTQGIGYEQYF.